This T cell receptor beta chain was captured by sequencing in a study of T cells in Graves' hyperthyroidism and ophthalmopathy. Study-level findings and limits: A model using 13 V-J features told ophthalmopathy apart from stable hyperthyroidism.

Amplified regions were TCR beta CDR3 sequences from RNA transcripts. The TCR CDR3 first-round RT-PCR relied on the HTBI primer set. From the multiplex PCR reads, TCRdb called clonotypes with MiXCR, one entry per CDR3 protein. The profile covers about 360,000 distinct CDR3 sequences, with less than 15% appearing a single time and around a tenth taken by the ten largest. Germline V gives CDR1 LGHDT, CDR2 YNNKEL (reference sequence). The CDR3 length is 15 residues. V lost 1 base, J lost 4 bases, and 6 bases stayed unmatched. This clonotype was seen many times. No antigen is known for it. The specimen sequenced was blood. The chain is built from TRBV3-1 and TRBJ1-2; 7 bases fit TRBD1. This TCR was sampled from a woman under 30 with Graves' hyperthyroidism. CDR3 loop: CASSQGYGQVYGYTF. The CDR3 DNA is TGTGCCAGCAGCCAAGGGTACGGACAGGTCTATGGCTACACCTTC.